The 21 T cell receptor beta chains in this list originate from one sample, sequenced in a study of blood T cell repertoires in COVID-19 (TCRdb year 2020). Library preparation used the immunoSEQ multiplex PCR assay. Here the immuneACCESS table is served through TCRdb, limited to in-frame sequences with V and J called. Missing clones are a known gap in these copies; in checked studies unresolved V genes cover under half, and the rest lacks a known reason. The sample table records some 100,000 clones; 85% to 90% of these occur just once. The top ten constitute roughly 13% of the sample. Material for sequencing was peripheral blood. The receptors originated from a human donor in a cohort sampled during active COVID-19.

J is TRBJ1-5 and V is TRBV6-1, with D perhaps matching TRBD1 (5 bases). The germline V and J ends were trimmed by 3 bases and 4 bases, with 10 bases remaining between them. Looked up from germline, CDR1 is MNHNS and CDR2 is SASEGT. CDR3 length: 14 residues. CDR3 nucleotide sequence: TGTGCCAGCAGTGATGGGGGAGGGAATCAGCCCCAGCATTTT. As protein: CASSDGGGNQPQHF.

The chain employs TRBV18 and TRBJ1-2, with unresolved D. The CDR3 is 14 amino acids. Germline V gives CDR1 KGHSH, CDR2 LQKENI. With 5 bases removed from V and 7 bases from J, the gap between germline ends came to 17 bases. The CDR3 protein is CASSATSGEGGYTF. CDR3 bases: TGTGCCAGCTCAGCCACGTCCGGGGAGGGTGGCTACACCTTC.

The J gene is TRBJ1-6, the V gene TRBV10-2, with D hard to call. The CDR3 totals 15 residues. With 0 bases removed from V and 7 bases from J, the gap between germline ends came to 10 bases. Per germline, CDR1 WSHSY and CDR2 SAAADI. CDR3 sequence reads: CASSESRIGNSPLHF. The CDR3 DNA reads as TGCGCCAGCAGTGAGTCCAGAATCGGGAATTCACCCCTCCACTTT.

The chain uses TRBV7-9 and TRBJ2-1; D is uncertain. Germline V gene lookup returns CDR1 SEHNR and CDR2 FQNEAQ (reference sequence). CDR3 length: 10 residues. V lost 5 bases and J lost 10, with 6 bases in between. In DNA, the CDR3 is TGTGCCAGCAGCGAGATCGAGCAGTTCTTC. Encoded protein: CASSEIEQFF.

This clone came up a few times. This rearrangement joins TRBV5-1 to TRBJ1-1, with 7 bases fitting TRBD1. Germline CDR1 and CDR2: SGHRS and YFSETQ. The CDR3 extends over 14 amino acids. The J segment lost 7 bases and the V segment lost 3 bases, leaving 9 bases of the junction unmatched. CDR3 sequence (DNA): TGCGCCAGCAGCTCGCAACTGGGGACAGTTGAAGCTTTCTTT. Protein product: CASSSQLGTVEAFF. The full variable domain, its missing parts supplied by reference TRBV5-1 and TRBJ1-1, is KAGVTQTPRYLIKTRGQQVTLSCSPISGHRSVSWYQQTPGQGLQFLFEYFSETQRNKGNFPGRFSGRQFSNSRSEMNVSTLELGDSALYLCASSSQLGTVEAFFGQGTRLTVV.

The chain links TRBV30 to TRBJ2-7, with 8 bases matching TRBD2. J gave up 7 bases and V 0 bases, and 8 bases lay outside the gene matches. Germline values: CDR1 GTSNPN, CDR2 SVGIG (reference sequence). This CDR3 has 14 amino acids. The DNA for the CDR3 is TGTGCCTGGAGTGTGAAGCGGGAGCCGGGTGAGCAGTACTTC. It encodes CAWSVKREPGEQYF.

V usage is TRBV7-9 and J usage is TRBJ2-7; D is perhaps TRBD1 (5 bases). The CDR3 runs to 15 residues. CDR1 is SEHNR, CDR2 FQNEAQ, per germline (reference sequence). The ends were cut back, 5 bases at V and 0 bases at J, with 14 bases in the middle. CDR3 amino acids: CASSLGQAISYEQYF. The CDR3 nucleotides are TGTGCCAGCAGCCTGGGGCAGGCCATCTCCTACGAGCAGTACTTC.

This chain joins TRBV27 and TRBJ1-4; D may be TRBD1 (6 bases). Germline loops: CDR1 MNHEY, CDR2 SMNVEV (reference sequence). The germline V and J ends were trimmed by 4 bases and 2 bases, with 17 bases remaining between them. The CDR3 length is 17 residues. This CDR3 is CASSSSRTVSTNEKLFF. CDR3 sequence (DNA): TGTGCCAGCAGTTCCTCTCGGACAGTTTCTACTAATGAAAAACTGTTTTTT.

The rearrangement joins TRBV7-8 to TRBJ1-4, with TRBD1 matching 9 bases. Germline V gene lookup returns CDR1 SGHVS and CDR2 FQNEAQ. V was clipped by 6 bases and J by 4 bases; unmatched bases: 3. This CDR3 spans 14 amino acids. Here the CDR3 DNA reads TGTGCCAGCAGGGCGACAGGGGGTAATGAAAAACTGTTTTTT. Translated: CASRATGGNEKLFF.

This chain links TRBV6-2 or TRBV6-3 with TRBJ2-2; 7 bases align to TRBD1. The CDR3 length is 16 residues. V dropped 2 bases and J dropped 1; count of bases not matched to a gene: 4. Germline-derived CDR1 and CDR2 are MNHEY and SVGEGT. The CDR3 coding sequence is TGTGCCAGCAGTTACCGGAGACAGGGGAACACCGGGGAGCTGTTTTTT. Residues: CASSYRRQGNTGELFF.

The chain has TRBV19 and TRBJ2-2; the D gene is possibly TRBD2 (6 bases). The CDR3 covers 14 residues. Per germline, CDR1 LNHDA and CDR2 SQIVND (reference sequence). V was clipped by 7 bases and J by 5 bases, with 14 bases between them. CDR3 sequence: CASTRGFGTGELFF. For the CDR3, the DNA is TGTGCCAGTACTCGGGGGTTCGGGACCGGGGAGCTGTTTTTT.

The chain combines TRBV6-5 with TRBJ1-1, with D tentatively TRBD1 (5 bases). The CDR3 consists of 14 residues. CDR1 is MNHEY, CDR2 SVGAGI, per germline. Trimming removed 7 bases at V and 1 base at J, with 13 bases between. Here the CDR3 DNA reads TGTGCCAGCACCCCTTCCCAGGGGAACACTGAAGCTTTCTTT. Translating gives CASTPSQGNTEAFF.

DNA for the CDR3: TGTGCCAGCAGCTTAGTCGGGGGGCCGGTTGAGACCCAGTACTTC. It encodes CASSLVGGPVETQYF. The chain recombines TRBV7-8 with TRBJ2-5; possible D gene TRBD2, 7 bases. Trimming removed 1 base from V and 5 bases from J, with 14 bases in between. Germline lookup yields CDR1 SGHVS and CDR2 FQNEAQ. This CDR3 contains 15 residues.

This chain joins TRBV7-2 and TRBJ2-7; 7 nucleotides line up with TRBD2. V lost 2 bases and J lost 4; bases outside the gene matches: 11. Germline values: CDR1 SGHTA, CDR2 FQGNSA. CDR3 length: 16 amino acids. The CDR3 region is CASSLSSGGIVYEQYF. CDR3 sequence (DNA): TGTGCCAGCAGCTTATCTAGCGGAGGTATAGTATACGAGCAGTACTTC.

The chain uses TRBV9 and TRBJ1-3, with D possibly TRBD1 on 6 matching bases. V lost 4 bases and J 6 bases, leaving 11 bases between the germline ends. This CDR3 has 13 residues. The germline V gene has CDR1 SGDLS and CDR2 YYNGEE. The CDR3 region is CASSSRTVNTIYF. The CDR3 region has the DNA TGTGCCAGCAGCTCGCGGACAGTAAACACCATATATTTT.

The chain carries TRBV11-2 and TRBJ2-5, with 10 bases that match TRBD2. With V trimmed by 9 bases and J by 1 base, 2 bases remained unmatched. This CDR3 has 13 amino acids. CDR1 SGHAT and CDR2 FQNNGV come from the germline V gene. This CDR3 is CASERGGQETQYF. The CDR3 DNA follows: TGTGCCAGTGAGCGGGGGGGCCAAGAGACCCAGTACTTC.

The rearrangement uses TRBV7-9 and TRBJ2-6; D call uncertain. This CDR3 comprises 15 residues. Germline CDR1 reads SEHNR; CDR2 reads FQNEAQ (reference sequence). V gave up 3 bases and J gave up 2 bases, with 8 bases separating them. The CDR3 reads CASSFSVAGANVLTF. In DNA form, the CDR3 reads TGTGCCAGCAGCTTTAGTGTGGCTGGGGCCAACGTCCTGACTTTC.

The chain has TRBV25-1 and TRBJ2-4, with D perhaps matching TRBD2 (7 bases). V dropped 6 bases and J dropped 3 bases, with 15 bases sitting between them. CDR1 is MGHDK and CDR2 is SYGVNS in the germline V gene. This CDR3 contains 15 residues. This CDR3 is CASSRGGEIKNIQYF. CDR3 nucleotides: TGTGCCAGCAGCAGGGGAGGGGAAATCAAAAACATTCAGTACTTC.

J is TRBJ2-7 and V is TRBV11-2; tentative D call: TRBD2 (6 bases). Per germline, CDR1 SGHAT and CDR2 FQNNGV. The CDR3 covers 14 residues. V lost 3 bases and J lost 4, with 13 bases in between. CDR3: CASSFSSGRYEQYF. CDR3 in DNA: TGTGCCAGCAGCTTCTCAAGCGGGCGGTACGAGCAGTACTTC.

This chain connects TRBV3-1 (or the pseudogene TRBV3-2) to TRBJ1-1; 7 bases align to TRBD1. The CDR3 is made up of 14 amino acids. Germline V lookup: CDR1 LGHDT, CDR2 YNNKEL (reference sequence). The V segment lost 7 bases and the J segment 1 base; nucleotides outside the gene matches: 6. The CDR3 here is CASTPGGRNTEAFF. CDR3 coding DNA: TGTGCCAGCACACCAGGGGGGAGGAACACTGAAGCTTTCTTT.

The V gene is TRBV5-5, the J gene TRBJ2-7, with 10 bases identical to TRBD2. The V gene's germline CDR1 is SGHKS and CDR2 YYEKEE (reference sequence). CDR3 length: 17 amino acids. After removal of 0 bases from V and 4 bases from J, the junction contained 10 bases not matched to a gene. CDR3 residues: CASSLASSGRAIYEQYF. For the CDR3, the DNA is TGTGCCAGCAGCTTGGCCTCAAGCGGGAGGGCCATATACGAGCAGTACTTC.